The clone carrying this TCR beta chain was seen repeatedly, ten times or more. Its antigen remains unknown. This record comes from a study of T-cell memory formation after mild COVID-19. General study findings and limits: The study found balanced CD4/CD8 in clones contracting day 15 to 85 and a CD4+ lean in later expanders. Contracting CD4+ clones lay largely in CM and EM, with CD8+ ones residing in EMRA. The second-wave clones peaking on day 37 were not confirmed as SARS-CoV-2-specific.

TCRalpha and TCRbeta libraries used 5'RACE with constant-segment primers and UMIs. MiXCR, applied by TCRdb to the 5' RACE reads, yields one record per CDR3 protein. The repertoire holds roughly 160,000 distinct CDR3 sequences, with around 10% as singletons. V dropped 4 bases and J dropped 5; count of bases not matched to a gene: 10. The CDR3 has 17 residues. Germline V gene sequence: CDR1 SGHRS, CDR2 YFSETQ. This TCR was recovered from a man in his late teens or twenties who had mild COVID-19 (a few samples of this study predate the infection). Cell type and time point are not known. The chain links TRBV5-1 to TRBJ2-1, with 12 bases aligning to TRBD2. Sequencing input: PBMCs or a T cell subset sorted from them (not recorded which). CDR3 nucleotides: TGCGCCAGCAGCCTACGACTAGCGGGGGATAACGACAATGAGCAGTTCTTC. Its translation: CASSLRLAGDNDNEQFF. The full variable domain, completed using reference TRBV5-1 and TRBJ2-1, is KAGVTQTPRYLIKTRGQQVTLSCSPISGHRSVSWYQQTPGQGLQFLFEYFSETQRNKGNFPGRFSGRQFSNSRSEMNVSTLELGDSALYLCASSLRLAGDNDNEQFFGPGTRLTVL.